This TCR beta chain was sequenced for a study of cytomegalovirus exposure and HLA in healthy donors. Study-level background: The 95 to 150 validation repertoires used a platform that matched the one used for the approximately 700 first-cohort repertoires, as a later analysis reported.

Profiling relied on immunoSEQ multiplex PCR, and the TCRdb table lists in-frame clones only, not all of them. The table includes 60,000 to 70,000 clones, around 89% detected once. Study-level results: One later analysis, an examination of the 120 validation repertoires, found that first-cohort TCR clusters tended to co-occur in them. Rarity held for most TCR sequences, but there were some public TCRs that occurred in many donors. Researchers catalogued about 150 TCR beta chains as cytomegalovirus-associated.

Notes on this clone: The antigen remains undetermined.

The origin of this receptor is a woman aged 18-30 years in good health and CMV-seronegative. The specimen sequenced was PBMCs.

CDR3 in DNA: TGTGCCAGCACCCTAGCGGGGGGGCCAGTCGAGCAGTACTTC. This gives the protein CASTLAGGPVEQYF. The chain joins TRBV2 to TRBJ2-7, with 12 nucleotides matching TRBD2. Losses at the gene ends were 7 bases for V and 6 bases for J; bases not matched to a gene: 7. Germline CDR1 SNHLY, CDR2 FYNNEI. The CDR3 is 14 amino acids.